These 30 T cell receptor beta chains were sequenced from one sample in a study of naive and memory T cell subsets. The beta constant-region primer was an equimolar mix of two oligonucleotides covering TRBC1 and TRBC2. Four rounds of PCR amplified the ligated cDNA using nested alpha and beta constant-region primers plus SP2. TCRdb reprocessed the UMI-ligation and nested PCR reads with MiXCR, giving one entry per CDR3 protein. The sample lists some 30,000 distinct CDR3 sequences; about 18% were seen once. Sample: effector memory CD4+ T cells from blood. Subset here: effector memory, CD45RA- CD27-. These receptors originate from a human donor in good health.

The V gene is TRBV5-1, the J gene TRBJ2-7; 7 nucleotides match TRBD1. CDR3 size: 18 residues. The germline CDR1 and CDR2 sequences are SGHRS and YFSETQ. Germline trimming cut 2 bases from V and 0 bases from J; bases unmatched to any gene: 14. The CDR3 nucleotides are TGCGCCAGCAGCTTCGGCCTCGGGACAGAATACAACTCCTACGAGCAGTACTTC. It is translated as CASSFGLGTEYNSYEQYF. Filled out from reference TRBV5-1 and TRBJ2-7, the complete variable domain reads KAGVTQTPRYLIKTRGQQVTLSCSPISGHRSVSWYQQTPGQGLQFLFEYFSETQRNKGNFPGRFSGRQFSNSRSEMNVSTLELGDSALYLCASSFGLGTEYNSYEQYFGPGTRLTVT.

The genes are TRBV6-2 or TRBV6-3 and TRBJ1-6; TRBD1 matches 8 bases. CDR1 and CDR2 from the germline V gene are MNHEY and SVGEGT. After removal of 6 bases from V and 10 bases from J, the junction contained 11 bases not matched to a gene. The CDR3 contains 15 residues. The CDR3 sequence: CASRYPRQGFSPLHF. The CDR3 DNA sequence: TGTGCCAGCAGATACCCGAGACAGGGGTTCTCACCCCTCCACTTT.

This clonotype was observed a handful of times. V usage is TRBV5-1 and J usage is TRBJ2-7; D possibly corresponds to TRBD2 (6 bases). The V end lost 4 bases, the J end lost 5 bases, and 10 bases lay between the germline ends. Per germline, CDR1 SGHRS and CDR2 YFSETQ. This CDR3 is 12 amino acids long. As DNA, the CDR3 is TGCGCCAGCAGCCCCCCTAGCGACGAGCAGTACTTC. This codes for CASSPPSDEQYF. The whole variable domain, filled in from reference TRBV5-1 and TRBJ2-7, reads KAGVTQTPRYLIKTRGQQVTLSCSPISGHRSVSWYQQTPGQGLQFLFEYFSETQRNKGNFPGRFSGRQFSNSRSEMNVSTLELGDSALYLCASSPPSDEQYFGPGTRLTVT.

This clonotype was picked up many times. This chain links TRBV20-1 with TRBJ1-1; D not resolved. The germline V and J ends were trimmed by 4 bases and 2 bases, with 14 bases remaining between them. Germline loops: CDR1 DFQATT, CDR2 SNEGSKA (reference sequence). This CDR3 is built from 14 residues. For the CDR3, the DNA is TGCAGTGCTAAACCTCCGGGGAAAAACACTGAAGCTTTCTTT. Its translation: CSAKPPGKNTEAFF.

This chain links TRBV10-2 with TRBJ2-5; D is ambiguous. Trimming shortened V by 2 bases and J by 1 base, and 5 bases separated the two germline ends. Germline CDR1 and CDR2: WSHSY and SAAADI. This CDR3 region has 13 residues. The CDR3 is CASSEDTQETQYF. The CDR3 coding sequence is TGCGCCAGCAGTGAGGACACCCAAGAGACCCAGTACTTC.

This clonotype is judged medium-sized. The chain has TRBV5-1 and TRBJ2-1; no reliable D call. The CDR3 is made up of 15 amino acids. The ends were cut back, 0 bases at V and 1 base at J, with 8 bases in the middle. The germline V gene encodes CDR1 SGHRS and CDR2 YFSETQ. CDR3 in amino acids: CASSLATSSYNEQFF. The CDR3 DNA reads as TGCGCCAGCAGCTTGGCTACGAGTTCCTACAATGAGCAGTTCTTC.

A few counts support this clonotype. The V call is TRBV27, the J call TRBJ2-6, with D unresolved. The germline V gene has CDR1 MNHEY and CDR2 SMNVEV (reference sequence). V dropped 7 bases and J dropped 0 bases, with 19 bases sitting between them. The CDR3 is made up of 18 amino acids. The CDR3 region is CASTPDGRRSSGANVLTF. DNA for the CDR3: TGTGCCAGCACCCCGGACGGACGACGTAGCTCTGGGGCCAACGTCCTGACTTTC.

The rearrangement links TRBV5-1 to TRBJ2-2, with D hard to call. Germline V lookup: CDR1 SGHRS, CDR2 YFSETQ. This CDR3 has 13 residues. Trimming pared 0 bases from V and 8 bases from J, leaving 8 bases between. The CDR3 sequence: CASSLDAEGELFF. As DNA, the CDR3 is TGCGCCAGCAGCTTGGACGCGGAGGGGGAGCTGTTTTTT.

The chain couples TRBV9 to TRBJ2-2; TRBD1 is a possible D gene (6 bases). The CDR3 extends over 14 amino acids. CDR1 is SGDLS and CDR2 is YYNGEE in the germline V gene. Trimming removed 1 base from V and 3 bases from J, with 7 bases in between. CDR3 loop: CASSVTGYTGELFF. In nucleotides, the CDR3 is TGTGCCAGCAGCGTAACAGGGTACACCGGGGAGCTGTTTTTT.

This clonotype came up a few times. V is TRBV5-1 and J is TRBJ1-5, with D perhaps matching TRBD1 (5 bases). In germline, CDR1 is SGHRS, CDR2 YFSETQ. This CDR3 has 13 amino acids. V lost 0 bases and J 6 bases, leaving 7 bases between the germline ends. The CDR3 sequence: CASSLERGQPQHF. The CDR3 DNA reads TGCGCCAGCAGCTTGGAAAGGGGTCAGCCCCAGCATTTT.

The chain is built from TRBV15 and TRBJ2-1, with 11 nucleotides matching TRBD2. The CDR3 covers 18 residues. With V trimmed by 1 base and J by 4 bases, 9 bases remained unmatched. Germline CDR1 reads LNHNV; CDR2 reads YYDKDF (reference sequence). The CDR3 sequence: CATSRASGRSTPYNEQFF. The CDR3 DNA sequence: TGTGCCACCAGCAGAGCTAGCGGGAGGTCTACTCCTTACAATGAGCAGTTCTTC.

This clonotype showed up just a few times. This chain joins TRBV28 and TRBJ1-2; the D gene is possibly TRBD1 (6 bases). The germline V gene has CDR1 MDHEN and CDR2 SYDVKM. The V end was cut by 6 bases, the J end by 8 bases, with 16 bases between. The CDR3 is 13 residues long. This CDR3 is CASSMGDIGGYTF. CDR3 nucleotides: TGTGCCAGCAGCATGGGGGACATAGGAGGCTACACCTTC.

This clonotype was found a few times. This CDR3 is CASSVASGSFRYYNEQFF. The CDR3 DNA follows: TGTGCCAGCAGCGTCGCTAGCGGGAGCTTTCGGTACTACAATGAGCAGTTCTTC. V usage is TRBV14 and J usage is TRBJ2-1, with 10 bases aligning to TRBD2. This CDR3 has 18 amino acids. In germline, CDR1 is SGHDN, CDR2 FVKESK. The trim removed 5 bases at V and 3 bases at J, leaving 13 bases unmatched. The whole variable domain, remainder taken from reference TRBV14 and TRBJ2-1, is EAGVTQFPSHSVIEKGQTVTLRCDPISGHDNLYWYRRVMGKEIKFLLHFVKESKQDESGMPNNRFLAERTGGTYSTLKVQPAELEDSGVYFCASSVASGSFRYYNEQFFGPGTRLTVL.

The rearrangement links TRBV13 to TRBJ2-1, with D possibly TRBD1 on 5 matching bases. With 1 base removed from V and 7 bases from J, the gap between germline ends came to 11 bases. CDR3 length equals 14 residues. Germline V gene lookup returns CDR1 PRHDT and CDR2 FYEKMQ (reference sequence). CDR3 nucleotide sequence: TGTGCCAGCAGCTTAGCCTCAGGGTCGAATGAGCAGTTCTTC. Its translation is CASSLASGSNEQFF.

In this sample, this clonotype is medium-sized. The V call is TRBV9, the J call TRBJ1-1; 7 nucleotides line up with TRBD1. J was trimmed by 1 base and V by 5 bases; bases with no gene match: 5. CDR1 and CDR2 from the germline V gene are SGDLS and YYNGEE. This CDR3 is built from 14 residues. The CDR3 DNA is TGTGCCAGCAGTGCCGGGACAGAGAACACTGAAGCTTTCTTT. It translates to CASSAGTENTEAFF.

The CDR3 sequence is CASSLSRTNTGELFF. The CDR3 bases are TGTGCCAGCAGCTTATCACGGACGAACACCGGGGAGCTGTTTTTT. V gene TRBV7-2 combines with J gene TRBJ2-2, with no clear D. Germline CDR1 and CDR2: SGHTA and FQGNSA. The CDR3 consists of 15 residues. V was trimmed by 2 bases and J by 0 bases, leaving 7 bases between them.

V usage is TRBV28 and J usage is TRBJ1-4; D remains unclear. Germline V gene sequence: CDR1 MDHEN, CDR2 SYDVKM. V was cut by 2 bases and J by 6 bases, with 13 bases left in between. The CDR3 has 15 residues. The CDR3 DNA is TGTGCCAGCAGTTTAGCTGGGCCCTCGGATGAAAAACTGTTTTTT. This gives the protein CASSLAGPSDEKLFF.

This clonotype occurred a few times. The gene calls are TRBV6-2 or TRBV6-3 and TRBJ1-5; D is undetermined. Germline V gives CDR1 MNHEY, CDR2 SVGEGT. This CDR3 region has 16 residues. Trimming pared 3 bases from V and 2 bases from J, leaving 14 bases between. CDR3 in DNA: TGTGCCAGCAGTTATGGTTCATCGAGTGGCAATCAGCCCCAGCATTTT. It is translated as CASSYGSSSGNQPQHF.

There are a few counts of this clonotype. The chain recombines TRBV24-1 with TRBJ2-5; 7 bases line up with TRBD2. Trimming at V came to 0 bases and at J to 5 bases, leaving 8 bases not matched to a gene. Per germline, CDR1 KGHDR and CDR2 SFDVKD. The CDR3 extends over 16 amino acids. The CDR3 sequence: CATSDLSFGGFETQYF. The CDR3 DNA is TGTGCCACCAGTGATTTGAGTTTCGGGGGGTTTGAGACCCAGTACTTC.

This clonotype was detected ten times or more. The chain has TRBV29-1 and TRBJ2-1, with D perhaps assigned TRBD1 or TRBD2 (5 bases each). CDR1 SQVTM and CDR2 ANQGSEA come from the germline V gene. V was clipped by 2 bases and J by 9 bases, with 17 bases between them. This CDR3 has 14 residues. The CDR3 nucleotides read TGCAGCGTTGAAATTGGGGGAGCGCTCGGTGAGCAGTTCTTC. Protein product: CSVEIGGALGEQFF.

The CDR3 sequence is CASSLTQGATQYF. In DNA form, the CDR3 reads TGTGCCAGCTCACTCACCCAGGGGGCAACGCAGTATTTT. The chain employs TRBV7-3 and TRBJ2-3; TRBD1 matches 8 bases. The germline gives CDR1 SGHTA, CDR2 FQGTGA. V lost 8 bases and J lost 9; bases outside the gene matches: 10. This CDR3 has 13 residues.

This clonotype was observed at least ten times. The chain has TRBV29-1 and TRBJ2-5, with TRBD1 matching 7 bases. Germline CDR1 and CDR2: SQVTM and ANQGSEA. The CDR3 extends over 12 amino acids. For the CDR3, the DNA is TGCAGTACGACAGGGAAAATTGAGACCCAGTACTTC. This codes for CSTTGKIETQYF.

This rearrangement joins TRBV29-1 to TRBJ2-3; 8 nucleotides line up with TRBD1. The ends lost 3 bases at V and 2 bases at J; junction bases unmatched: 4. CDR3 size: 14 residues. The germline V gene encodes CDR1 SQVTM and CDR2 ANQGSEA. The DNA for the CDR3 is TGCAGCGTTGATCAGGGGGCGAACACAGATACGCAGTATTTT. It encodes CSVDQGANTDTQYF.

The table lists this clonotype with many counts. The chain combines TRBV20-1 with TRBJ1-1; no clear D gene. Germline V gives CDR1 DFQATT, CDR2 SNEGSKA (reference sequence). Deletions cut 0 bases from V and 5 bases from J, with 16 bases between. The CDR3 totals 15 residues. CDR3 in DNA: TGCAGTGCTAGAGATCCAGCCAGAAGCATGACTGAAGCTTTCTTT. This gives the protein CSARDPARSMTEAFF.

Only a few counts were recorded for this clonotype. V usage is TRBV11-2 and J usage is TRBJ1-3; 7 nucleotides agree with TRBD1. Looked up from germline, CDR1 is SGHAT and CDR2 is FQNNGV. After removal of 6 bases from V and 11 bases from J, the junction contained 4 bases not matched to a gene. This CDR3 contains 11 residues. This CDR3 is CASRLTGPIYF. CDR3 bases: TGTGCCAGCAGACTGACAGGGCCCATATATTTT.

This clonotype was detected ten times or more. The chain combines TRBV24-1 with TRBJ2-5, with 10 bases identical to TRBD1. This CDR3 contains 15 residues. Germline lookup yields CDR1 KGHDR and CDR2 SFDVKD. With V trimmed by 6 bases and J by 5 bases, 8 bases remained unmatched. The CDR3 DNA follows: TGTGCCACCAGTCCAGACAGGGGGCGGAGGGAGACCCAGTACTTC. Its protein is CATSPDRGRRETQYF.

This chain uses TRBV7-9 with TRBJ1-1; 9 bases map to TRBD1. The V gene's germline CDR1 is SEHNR and CDR2 FQNEAQ (reference sequence). Losses at the gene ends were 5 bases for V and 2 bases for J; bases not matched to a gene: 12. CDR3 length equals 17 residues. The CDR3 sequence is CASSQTGTGITNTEAFF. The CDR3 DNA is TGTGCCAGCAGCCAGACCGGGACAGGGATAACTAACACTGAAGCTTTCTTT.

This chain links TRBV5-5 with TRBJ2-6; maybe TRBD1 (6 bases). V dropped 4 bases and J dropped 0 bases, with 14 bases sitting between them. Per the germline V gene, CDR1 is SGHKS and CDR2 is YYEKEE (reference sequence). This CDR3 spans 17 amino acids. CDR3 DNA: TGTGCCAGCAGCCGACAGACAGGACACTCTGGGGCCAACGTCCTGACTTTC. Translation: CASSRQTGHSGANVLTF.

The rearrangement uses TRBV4-1 and TRBJ1-2; D is unresolved. Germline CDR1 and CDR2: MGHRA and YSYEKL. This CDR3 has 16 residues. V gave up 2 bases and J gave up 1 base, with 14 bases separating them. DNA of the CDR3: TGCGCCAGCAGCCAATCTGCAGGAGATTATAACTATGGCTACACCTTC. Translating gives CASSQSAGDYNYGYTF.

This clonotype was recorded a few times. This rearrangement joins TRBV4-3 to TRBJ2-1; 11 bases are shared with TRBD2. The germline CDR1 and CDR2 sequences are LGHNA and YSLEER. The CDR3 length is 16 residues. V was pared by 0 bases and J by 14 bases, with 12 bases of the junction left unmatched. The CDR3 coding sequence is TGCGCCAGCAGCCAAGATTGGCCTAGCGGGAGGCTGACGGAGTTCTTC. It codes for CASSQDWPSGRLTEFF.